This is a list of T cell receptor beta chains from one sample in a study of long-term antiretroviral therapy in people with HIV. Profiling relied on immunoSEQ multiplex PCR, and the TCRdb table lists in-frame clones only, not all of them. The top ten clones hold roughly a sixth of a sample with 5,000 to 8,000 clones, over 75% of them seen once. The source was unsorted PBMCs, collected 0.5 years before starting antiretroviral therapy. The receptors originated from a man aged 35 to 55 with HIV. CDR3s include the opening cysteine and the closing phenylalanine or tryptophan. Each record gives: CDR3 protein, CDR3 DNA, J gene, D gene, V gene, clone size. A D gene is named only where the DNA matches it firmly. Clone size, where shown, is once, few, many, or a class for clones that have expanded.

CDR3aa: CASSLDSNGFTEAFF
CDR3nt: TGTGCCAGCAGCTTAGATTCAAATGGTTTCACTGAAGCTTTCTTT
j_gene: TRBJ1-1
d_gene: NA
v_gene: TRBV7-9
abundance: NA

CDR3aa: CSFNPTPYRAYEQFF
CDR3nt: TGCAGCTTCAACCCGACCCCATACAGGGCTTATGAGCAGTTCTTC
j_gene: TRBJ2-1
d_gene: NA
v_gene: TRBV29-1
abundance: NA

CDR3aa: CAWSVQGGQPQHF
CDR3nt: TGTGCCTGGAGTGTACAGGGAGGACAGCCCCAGCATTTT
j_gene: TRBJ1-5
d_gene: NA
v_gene: TRBV30
abundance: NA

CDR3aa: CASSPAGGPLTDTQYF
CDR3nt: TGTGCCAGCTCACCGGCCGGGGGCCCGTTAACAGATACGCAGTATTTT
j_gene: TRBJ2-3
d_gene: NA
v_gene: TRBV18
abundance: NA

CDR3aa: CATERGPGEQFF
CDR3nt: TGTGCCACTGAGCGGGGGCCCGGGGAGCAGTTCTTC
j_gene: TRBJ2-1
d_gene: TRBD2
v_gene: TRBV19
abundance: NA

CDR3aa: CAWSDGTNSNQPQHF
CDR3nt: TGTGCCTGGAGTGACGGGACTAATAGCAATCAGCCCCAGCATTTT
j_gene: TRBJ1-5
d_gene: NA
v_gene: TRBV30
abundance: NA

CDR3aa: CASSPGLAGGVSDTQYF
CDR3nt: TGTGCCAGCAGTCCGGGACTAGCGGGGGGAGTCTCAGATACGCAGTATTTT
j_gene: TRBJ2-3
d_gene: TRBD2
v_gene: TRBV7-6
abundance: once

CDR3aa: CASSWGGVDNEQFF
CDR3nt: TGTGCCAGCAGTTGGGGGGGCGTAGACAATGAGCAGTTCTTC
j_gene: TRBJ2-1
d_gene: NA
v_gene: TRBV27
abundance: NA

CDR3aa: CASSPRQGFGEQYF
CDR3nt: TGCGCCAGCAGCCCTCGACAGGGGTTCGGGGAGCAGTACTTC
j_gene: TRBJ2-7
d_gene: TRBD1
v_gene: TRBV5-1
abundance: NA

CDR3aa: CASRFEETQYF
CDR3nt: TGTGCCAGCAGGTTCGAAGAGACCCAGTACTTC
j_gene: TRBJ2-5
d_gene: NA
v_gene: TRBV2
abundance: NA

CDR3aa: CASSLRGTGANVLTF
CDR3nt: TGTGCCAGCAGTTTACGGGGGACTGGGGCCAACGTCCTGACTTTC
j_gene: TRBJ2-6
d_gene: NA
v_gene: TRBV27
abundance: NA

CDR3aa: CASSLSGSYNEQFF
CDR3nt: TGTGCCAGCAGTTTGTCAGGCTCCTACAATGAGCAGTTCTTC
j_gene: TRBJ2-1
d_gene: NA
v_gene: TRBV27
abundance: medium-sized

CDR3aa: CASRTGVSTDTQYF
CDR3nt: TGTGCCAGCCGGACAGGGGTAAGCACAGATACGCAGTATTTT
j_gene: TRBJ2-3
d_gene: TRBD1
v_gene: TRBV27
abundance: NA

CDR3aa: CSVGQGVYEQYF
CDR3nt: TGCAGCGTGGGACAGGGGGTGTACGAGCAGTACTTC
j_gene: TRBJ2-7
d_gene: TRBD1
v_gene: TRBV29-1
abundance: NA

CDR3aa: CSVEGRQSGETQYF
CDR3nt: TGCAGCGTTGAAGGCCGGCAGTCCGGGGAGACCCAGTACTTC
j_gene: TRBJ2-5
d_gene: NA
v_gene: TRBV29-1
abundance: NA

CDR3aa: CAWSPWTGYEQYF
CDR3nt: TGTGCCTGGAGTCCCTGGACAGGCTACGAGCAGTACTTC
j_gene: TRBJ2-7
d_gene: TRBD1
v_gene: TRBV30
abundance: once

CDR3aa: CASSLGSGYEQYF
CDR3nt: TGCGCCAGCAGCTTGGGGTCGGGATACGAGCAGTACTTC
j_gene: TRBJ2-7
d_gene: NA
v_gene: TRBV5-1
abundance: large

CDR3aa: CASSFRDRPSFSNQPQHF
CDR3nt: TGCGCCAGCAGTTTCCGGGACAGGCCTTCTTTTAGCAATCAGCCCCAGCATTTT
j_gene: TRBJ1-5
d_gene: TRBD1
v_gene: TRBV23-1
abundance: NA

CDR3aa: CASRSPRGLVHEQYF
CDR3nt: TGTGCCAGCAGGTCTCCCCGGGGCCTCGTCCACGAGCAGTACTTC
j_gene: TRBJ2-7
d_gene: NA
v_gene: TRBV6-4
abundance: NA

CDR3aa: CASRDTGSSYEQYF
CDR3nt: TGTGCCAGCAGAGATACAGGGTCGTCCTACGAGCAGTACTTC
j_gene: TRBJ2-7
d_gene: NA
v_gene: TRBV7-9
abundance: large

CDR3aa: CASSTFRGGAYEQYF
CDR3nt: TGTGCCAGCAGCACCTTTAGGGGGGGCGCCTACGAGCAGTACTTC
j_gene: TRBJ2-7
d_gene: NA
v_gene: TRBV5-6
abundance: NA

CDR3aa: CASSMTGGEADTQYF
CDR3nt: TGTGCCAGCAGCATGACGGGGGGCGAGGCAGATACGCAGTATTTT
j_gene: TRBJ2-3
d_gene: NA
v_gene: TRBV7-2
abundance: NA

CDR3aa: CASSLAGGPTGELFF
CDR3nt: TGTGCCAGCAGCTTAGCGGGGGGTCCCACCGGGGAGCTGTTTTTT
j_gene: TRBJ2-2
d_gene: NA
v_gene: TRBV7-8
abundance: NA

CDR3aa: CASSNTGDPYGYTF
CDR3nt: TGTGCCAGCAGTAATACAGGGGACCCCTATGGCTACACCTTC
j_gene: TRBJ1-2
d_gene: TRBD1
v_gene: TRBV2
abundance: NA

CDR3aa: CASSTYSGRTYEQYF
CDR3nt: TGTGCCAGTAGTACCTACTCGGGGAGGACCTACGAGCAGTACTTC
j_gene: TRBJ2-7
d_gene: NA
v_gene: TRBV19
abundance: NA

CDR3aa: CAISEIGTYEQYF
CDR3nt: TGTGCCATCAGTGAAATTGGGACCTACGAGCAGTACTTC
j_gene: TRBJ2-7
d_gene: NA
v_gene: TRBV10-3
abundance: NA

CDR3aa: CASSVGTGSSYEQYF
CDR3nt: TGTGCCAGCAGCGTAGGGACAGGTAGTTCCTACGAGCAGTACTTC
j_gene: TRBJ2-7
d_gene: TRBD1
v_gene: TRBV9
abundance: NA

CDR3aa: CASSENMGVTIYF
CDR3nt: TGTGCCAGCAGTGAAAATATGGGGGTAACCATATATTTT
j_gene: TRBJ1-3
d_gene: NA
v_gene: TRBV6-1
abundance: NA

CDR3aa: CASSESTGGNQPQHF
CDR3nt: TGCGCCAGCAGTGAGTCGACAGGGGGCAATCAGCCCCAGCATTTT
j_gene: TRBJ1-5
d_gene: TRBD1
v_gene: TRBV10-2
abundance: NA

CDR3aa: CASSIAGGNYGYTF
CDR3nt: TGTGCCAGTAGTATTGCCGGGGGCAACTATGGCTACACCTTC
j_gene: TRBJ1-2
d_gene: NA
v_gene: TRBV19
abundance: NA

CDR3aa: CASSQVYRLAGENEQFF
CDR3nt: TGTGCCAGCAGCCAAGTCTATCGGCTAGCGGGGGAAAATGAGCAGTTCTTC
j_gene: TRBJ2-1
d_gene: TRBD2
v_gene: TRBV4-2
abundance: NA

CDR3aa: CAWSGGVGAGAFF
CDR3nt: TGTGCCTGGAGTGGGGGGGTAGGTGCGGGAGCTTTCTTT
j_gene: TRBJ1-1
d_gene: NA
v_gene: TRBV30
abundance: NA

CDR3aa: CSALDRVENIQYF
CDR3nt: TGCAGCGCCTTAGACAGGGTGGAAAACATTCAGTACTTC
j_gene: TRBJ2-4
d_gene: TRBD1
v_gene: TRBV29-1
abundance: NA

CDR3aa: CASSLTSGGPNTGELFF
CDR3nt: TGTGCCAGCAGTCTAACTAGCGGGGGCCCGAACACCGGGGAGCTGTTTTTT
j_gene: TRBJ2-2
d_gene: TRBD2
v_gene: TRBV6-4
abundance: NA

CDR3aa: CASSLGRTGLNSPLHF
CDR3nt: TGTGCCAGCAGCTTGGGCCGGACAGGGCTTAATTCACCCCTCCACTTT
j_gene: TRBJ1-6
d_gene: TRBD1
v_gene: TRBV11-2
abundance: few

CDR3aa: CASSTRQGFLHF
CDR3nt: TGTGCCAGCAGTACGCGACAGGGGTTCCTCCACTTT
j_gene: TRBJ1-6
d_gene: TRBD1
v_gene: TRBV2
abundance: few

CDR3aa: CASSLGLGPEAFF
CDR3nt: TGTGCCAGTAGTCTTGGATTAGGACCTGAAGCTTTCTTT
j_gene: TRBJ1-1
d_gene: NA
v_gene: TRBV19
abundance: NA

CDR3aa: CAWSGGGEKLFF
CDR3nt: TGTGCCTGGAGTGGGGGGGGTGAAAAACTGTTTTTT
j_gene: TRBJ1-4
d_gene: NA
v_gene: TRBV30
abundance: NA

CDR3aa: CASSDKLEGPISYGYTF
CDR3nt: TGTGCCAGCAGTGATAAATTGGAAGGACCCATCTCGTATGGCTACACCTTC
j_gene: TRBJ1-2
d_gene: NA
v_gene: TRBV2
abundance: NA

CDR3aa: CASKKVDRGDSPLHF
CDR3nt: TGTGCCAGCAAGAAGGTCGACAGGGGAGATTCACCCCTCCACTTT
j_gene: TRBJ1-6
d_gene: TRBD1
v_gene: TRBV6-5
abundance: NA

CDR3aa: CAWSGTGKTYEQYF
CDR3nt: TGTGCCTGGAGTGGGACAGGGAAAACCTACGAGCAGTACTTC
j_gene: TRBJ2-7
d_gene: TRBD1
v_gene: TRBV30
abundance: large

CDR3aa: CASSTTGYSNQPQHF
CDR3nt: TGTGCCAGCTCTACCACGGGGTACAGCAATCAGCCCCAGCATTTT
j_gene: TRBJ1-5
d_gene: NA
v_gene: TRBV18
abundance: NA

CDR3aa: CASSLQGQSYEQYF
CDR3nt: TGCGCCAGCAGCTTGCAGGGACAGTCCTACGAGCAGTACTTC
j_gene: TRBJ2-7
d_gene: TRBD1
v_gene: TRBV5-1
abundance: NA

CDR3aa: CASSLDPTEAFF
CDR3nt: TGTGCCAGCAGCTTAGATCCCACTGAAGCTTTCTTT
j_gene: TRBJ1-1
d_gene: NA
v_gene: TRBV11-2
abundance: NA

CDR3aa: CASSLRGHQPQHF
CDR3nt: TGTGCCAGCAGCTTAAGGGGCCATCAGCCCCAGCATTTT
j_gene: TRBJ1-5
d_gene: NA
v_gene: TRBV7-2
abundance: NA

CDR3aa: CASSLDRGDEQYF
CDR3nt: TGTGCCAGCAGCTTGGACAGGGGGGACGAGCAGTACTTC
j_gene: TRBJ2-7
d_gene: TRBD1
v_gene: TRBV5-4
abundance: NA

CDR3aa: CASGSSMNTEAFF
CDR3nt: TGTGCCAGTGGGAGCAGTATGAACACTGAAGCTTTCTTT
j_gene: TRBJ1-1
d_gene: NA
v_gene: TRBV2
abundance: NA

CDR3aa: CASSSGTGNSPLHF
CDR3nt: TGTGCCAGCAGTTCCGGGACAGGGAATTCACCCCTCCACTTT
j_gene: TRBJ1-6
d_gene: TRBD1
v_gene: TRBV28
abundance: NA

CDR3aa: CASSLDGSVDPVYEQYF
CDR3nt: TGCGCCAGCAGCTTGGATGGGTCGGTTGACCCCGTCTACGAGCAGTACTTC
j_gene: TRBJ2-7
d_gene: NA
v_gene: TRBV5-1
abundance: few

CDR3aa: CASSYYSGGYGYTF
CDR3nt: TGTGCCAGCAGTTACTATTCAGGGGGCTATGGCTACACCTTC
j_gene: TRBJ1-2
d_gene: TRBD1
v_gene: TRBV6-5
abundance: NA